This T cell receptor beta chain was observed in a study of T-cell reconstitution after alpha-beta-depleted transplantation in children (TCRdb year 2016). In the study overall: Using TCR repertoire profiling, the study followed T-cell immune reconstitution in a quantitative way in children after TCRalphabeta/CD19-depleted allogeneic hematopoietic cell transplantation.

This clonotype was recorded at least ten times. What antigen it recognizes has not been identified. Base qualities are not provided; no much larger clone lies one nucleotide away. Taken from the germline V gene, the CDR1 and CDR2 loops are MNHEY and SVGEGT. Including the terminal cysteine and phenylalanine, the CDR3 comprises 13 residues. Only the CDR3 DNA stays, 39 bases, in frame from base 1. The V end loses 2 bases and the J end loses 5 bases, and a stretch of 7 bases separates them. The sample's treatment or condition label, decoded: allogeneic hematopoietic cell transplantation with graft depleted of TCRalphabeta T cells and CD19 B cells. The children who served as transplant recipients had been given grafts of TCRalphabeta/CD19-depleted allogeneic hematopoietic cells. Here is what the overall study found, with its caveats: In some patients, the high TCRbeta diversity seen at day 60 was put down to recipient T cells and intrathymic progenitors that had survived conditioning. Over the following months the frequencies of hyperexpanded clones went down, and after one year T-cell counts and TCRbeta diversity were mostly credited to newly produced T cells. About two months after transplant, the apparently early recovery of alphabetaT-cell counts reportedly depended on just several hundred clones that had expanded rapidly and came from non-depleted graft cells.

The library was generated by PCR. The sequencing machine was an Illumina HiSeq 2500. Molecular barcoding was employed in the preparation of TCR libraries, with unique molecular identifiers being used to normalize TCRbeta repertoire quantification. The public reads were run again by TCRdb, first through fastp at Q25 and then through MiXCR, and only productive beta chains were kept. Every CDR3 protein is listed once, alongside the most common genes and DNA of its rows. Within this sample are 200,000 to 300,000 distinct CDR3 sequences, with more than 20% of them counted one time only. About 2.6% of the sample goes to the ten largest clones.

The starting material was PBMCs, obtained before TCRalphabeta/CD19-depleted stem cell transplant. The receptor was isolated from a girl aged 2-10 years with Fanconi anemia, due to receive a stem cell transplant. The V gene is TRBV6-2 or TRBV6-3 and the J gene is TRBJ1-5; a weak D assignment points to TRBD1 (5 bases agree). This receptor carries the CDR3 CASSYGHHQPQHF. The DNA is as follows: TGTGCCAGCAGTTACGGACACCATCAGCCCCAGCATTTT.